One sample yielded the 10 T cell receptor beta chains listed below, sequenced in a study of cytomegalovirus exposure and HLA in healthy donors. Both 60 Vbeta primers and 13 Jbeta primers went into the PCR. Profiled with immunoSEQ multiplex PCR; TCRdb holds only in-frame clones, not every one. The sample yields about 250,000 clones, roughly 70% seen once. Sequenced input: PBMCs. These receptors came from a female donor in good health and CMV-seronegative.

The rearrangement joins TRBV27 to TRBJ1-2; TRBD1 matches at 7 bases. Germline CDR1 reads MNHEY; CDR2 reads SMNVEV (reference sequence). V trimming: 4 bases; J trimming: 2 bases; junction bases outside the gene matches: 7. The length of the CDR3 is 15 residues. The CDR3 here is CASSSTGLGNYGYTF. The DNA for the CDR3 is TGTGCCAGCAGTTCGACAGGGCTTGGGAACTATGGCTACACCTTC.

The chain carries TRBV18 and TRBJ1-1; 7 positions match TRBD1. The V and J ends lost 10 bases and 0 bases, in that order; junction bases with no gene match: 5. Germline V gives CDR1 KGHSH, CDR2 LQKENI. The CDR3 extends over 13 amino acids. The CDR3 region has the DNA TGTGCCACGGAGGGACAGATGAACACTGAAGCTTTCTTT. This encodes CATEGQMNTEAFF.

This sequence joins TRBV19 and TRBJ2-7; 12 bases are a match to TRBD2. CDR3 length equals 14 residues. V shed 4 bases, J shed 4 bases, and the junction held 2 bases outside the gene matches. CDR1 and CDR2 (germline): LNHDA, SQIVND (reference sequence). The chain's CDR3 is CASSTTSGSYEQYF. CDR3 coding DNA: TGTGCCAGTAGTACGACTAGCGGGAGTTACGAGCAGTACTTC. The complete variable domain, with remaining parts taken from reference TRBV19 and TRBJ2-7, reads DGGITQSPKYLFRKEGQNVTLSCEQNLNHDAMYWYRQDPGQGLRLIYYSQIVNDFQKGDIAEGYSVSREKKESFPLTVTSAQKNPTAFYLCASSTTSGSYEQYFGPGTRLTVT.

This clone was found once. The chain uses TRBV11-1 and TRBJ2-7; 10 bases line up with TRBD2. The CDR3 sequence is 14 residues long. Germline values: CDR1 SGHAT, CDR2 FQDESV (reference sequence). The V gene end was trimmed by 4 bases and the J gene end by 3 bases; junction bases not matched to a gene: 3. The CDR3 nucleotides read TGTGCCAGCAGCTCCGGGACTAGCGACTACGAGCAGTACTTC. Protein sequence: CASSSGTSDYEQYF.

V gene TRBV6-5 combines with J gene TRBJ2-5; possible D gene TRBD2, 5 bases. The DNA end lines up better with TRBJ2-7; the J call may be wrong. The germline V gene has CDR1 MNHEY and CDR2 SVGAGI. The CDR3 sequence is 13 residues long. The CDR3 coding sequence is TGTGCCAGCAGTGGAGGCCAGTCCTACGAGCAGTACTTC. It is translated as CASSGGQSYEQYF.

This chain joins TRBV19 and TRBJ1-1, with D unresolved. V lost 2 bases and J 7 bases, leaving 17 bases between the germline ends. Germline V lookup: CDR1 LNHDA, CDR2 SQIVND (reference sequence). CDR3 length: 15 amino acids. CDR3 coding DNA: TGTGCCAGTAGTATACTTGCGGGAGGAGGTGGTGAAGCTTTCTTT. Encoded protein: CASSILAGGGGEAFF.

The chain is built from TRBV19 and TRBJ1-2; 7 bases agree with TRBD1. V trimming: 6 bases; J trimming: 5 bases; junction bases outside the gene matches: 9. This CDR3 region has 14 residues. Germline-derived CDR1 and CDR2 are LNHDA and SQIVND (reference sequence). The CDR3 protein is CASRTGPRGYGYTF. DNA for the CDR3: TGTGCCAGTAGGACAGGGCCTCGAGGGTATGGCTACACCTTC.

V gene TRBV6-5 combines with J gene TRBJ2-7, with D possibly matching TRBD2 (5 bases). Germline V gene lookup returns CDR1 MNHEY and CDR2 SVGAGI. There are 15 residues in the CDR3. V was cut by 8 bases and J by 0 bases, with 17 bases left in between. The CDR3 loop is CASALSGFSSYEQYF. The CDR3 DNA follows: TGTGCCAGCGCCCTCTCGGGATTCAGCTCCTACGAGCAGTACTTC.

For the CDR3, the DNA is TGTGCCAGCAGTGTCCGACCTGGAGGGGATTCACCCCTCCACTTT. Translated: CASSVRPGGDSPLHF. The chain carries TRBV2 and TRBJ1-6, with D possibly being TRBD1 (5 bases). The germline V and J ends were trimmed by 4 bases and 8 bases, with 15 bases remaining between them. Germline lookup yields CDR1 SNHLY and CDR2 FYNNEI. The CDR3 is 15 amino acids.

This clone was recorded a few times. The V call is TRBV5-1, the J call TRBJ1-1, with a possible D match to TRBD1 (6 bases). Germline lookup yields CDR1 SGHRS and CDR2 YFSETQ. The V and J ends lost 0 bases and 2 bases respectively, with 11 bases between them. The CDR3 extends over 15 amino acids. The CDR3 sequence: CASSLAQGINTEAFF. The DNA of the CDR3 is TGCGCCAGCAGCTTGGCTCAGGGGATAAACACTGAAGCTTTCTTT.